The clone carrying this T cell receptor (beta chain) was counted only a few times. What it recognizes is unknown. Assay used: immunoSEQ multiplex PCR; TCRdb lists only in-frame clones, some missing. Of tens of thousands of clones in the sample, 70% to 90% are singletons; the top ten hold 9% to 10%. The CDR3 spans 15 residues. The germline CDR1 and CDR2 sequences are SGHVS and FQNEAQ. V dropped 1 base and J dropped 0 bases, with 7 bases sitting between them. The entry originates in a study of T cell responses to AZD1222 COVID-19 vaccine. Study-level points and caveats: Without day 14 samples, only post-peak T cell repertoires were studied. Clonal diversity was possibly underestimated; the donors were predominantly white British and more often female. The number of AZD1222 recipients seropositive at baseline was only 5 to 7. Increased Spike-specific TCR breadth and depth were observed after two AZD1222 doses.

This sequence joins TRBV7-8 and TRBJ1-3; unclear D gene. The sequenced sample was peripheral blood, obtained 28 days after the second dose of the MenACWY control vaccine. The sequence derives from an adult who received the MenACWY meningococcal vaccine as a control. The CDR3 coding sequence is TGTGCCAGCAGCTTAGTCAAGAACTCTGGAAACACCATATATTTT. Protein sequence: CASSLVKNSGNTIYF.